This TCR beta chain stems from a study of blood T cell repertoires in COVID-19. Study information: Donors in the United States, Italy and Spain gave samples during acute or convalescent COVID-19. T cells, B-cell-depleted T cells, or PBMCs supplied cDNA or gDNA.

In the study's own analysis: From reference gene primer amplification, estimates of nucleated cell counts were derived. Profiling relied on immunoSEQ multiplex PCR, and the TCRdb table lists in-frame clones only, not all of them. D and trimming come from the DNA, and the V and J calls and clone size come from that table. The sample contains 100,000 to 150,000 clones, 55% to 75% of which appear only once. The V and J ends lost 8 bases and 0 bases respectively, with 13 bases between them. The CDR3 spans 14 residues. Looked up from germline, CDR1 is LNHDA and CDR2 is SQIVND (reference sequence). What was sequenced was peripheral blood. V usage is TRBV19 and J usage is TRBJ1-1; TRBD1 is a possible D gene (6 bases). This TCR derives from a woman in her sixties or seventies with acute or convalescent COVID-19. The CDR3 region has the DNA TGTGCCAGTCGGTGGGGACACCTGAACACTGAAGCTTTCTTT. Residues: CASRWGHLNTEAFF.